The 15 T cell receptor beta chains below all came from one sample that was sequenced in a study of blood T cell repertoires in COVID-19. Clones were sequenced by immunoSEQ multiplex PCR, and TCRdb holds only the in-frame ones, with some missing. Altogether about 260,000 clones are present, around nine tenths being singletons, with the ten largest covering approximately 5.1%. The sample taken for sequencing was peripheral blood. These receptors were obtained from a woman aged 55-69 years with COVID-19, enrolled during active disease.

The rearrangement uses TRBV7-2 and TRBJ2-7, with TRBD1 matching over 8 bases. Unmatched junction bases numbered 5, after V lost 1 base and J lost 3 bases. The CDR3 runs to 15 residues. Germline CDR1 and CDR2: SGHTA and FQGNSA. The CDR3 DNA reads TGTGCCAGCAGCTTAGTGCCGGACAGGGTCTACGAGCAGTACTTC. It encodes CASSLVPDRVYEQYF.

This rearrangement joins TRBV5-1 to TRBJ2-4, with 9 positions matching TRBD2. V lost 4 bases, J lost 6 bases, and 8 bases stayed unmatched. CDR3 length: 15 residues. Germline V gene lookup returns CDR1 SGHRS and CDR2 YFSETQ. The CDR3 nucleotides read TGCGCCAGCAGCCGAGACAGAGCGGGAGGAAACATTCAGTACTTC. It yields the protein CASSRDRAGGNIQYF.

Written as DNA, the CDR3 is TGTGCCAGTAGTACGACTGTCTCCTACGAGCAGTACTTC. Protein: CASSTTVSYEQYF. This chain links TRBV19 with TRBJ2-7, with D uncertain. CDR3 length: 13 amino acids. The V end lost 4 bases, the J end lost 0 bases, and 7 bases lay between the germline ends. Looked up from germline, CDR1 is LNHDA and CDR2 is SQIVND (reference sequence). Full variable domain (missing parts from reference TRBV19 and TRBJ2-7): DGGITQSPKYLFRKEGQNVTLSCEQNLNHDAMYWYRQDPGQGLRLIYYSQIVNDFQKGDIAEGYSVSREKKESFPLTVTSAQKNPTAFYLCASSTTVSYEQYFGPGTRLTVT.

The chain combines TRBV9 with TRBJ1-2, with a possible D match to TRBD1 (5 bases). Trimming removed 2 bases from V and 5 bases from J, with 10 bases in between. The CDR3 loop spans 13 amino acids. Germline loops: CDR1 SGDLS, CDR2 YYNGEE. DNA of the CDR3: TGTGCCAGCAGCGTGGGGGGTGCGTATGGCTACACCTTC. Amino acids: CASSVGGAYGYTF.

The chain is built from TRBV28 and TRBJ2-5, with D possibly being TRBD2 (5 bases). The CDR3 loop spans 14 amino acids. V dropped 5 bases and J dropped 2 bases, with 12 bases sitting between them. Germline V gives CDR1 MDHEN, CDR2 SYDVKM. The CDR3 coding sequence is TGTGCCAGCAGTCTGGTCGGGGTTCAAGAGACCCAGTACTTC. This codes for CASSLVGVQETQYF.

The CDR3 region has the DNA TGTGCCAGCAGTACCCGGACTAGCGGGAGTTTTGAGCAGTACTTC. Its translation is CASSTRTSGSFEQYF. This rearrangement joins TRBV2 to TRBJ2-7, with TRBD2 identical over 13 bases. With 5 bases clipped from V and 7 bases from J, the junction kept 8 bases outside the gene matches. The CDR3 is 15 amino acids. Germline lookup yields CDR1 SNHLY and CDR2 FYNNEI.

This clone appeared a few times. The V gene is TRBV19, the J gene TRBJ1-5; a weak D match, TRBD1 (6 bases). The V end lost 7 bases, the J end lost 8 bases, and 18 bases lay between the germline ends. Germline V gives CDR1 LNHDA, CDR2 SQIVND (reference sequence). This CDR3 is built from 14 residues. For the CDR3, the DNA is TGTGCCAGTACCACACAGGGCTCCCGCGAGCCCCAGCATTTT. Its translation: CASTTQGSREPQHF.

A note on this clone: Other DNA sequences from this sample encode an identical CDR3 as well. The chain employs TRBV6-1 and TRBJ2-7; TRBD1 is a possible D gene (6 bases). Germline V gives CDR1 MNHNS, CDR2 SASEGT. CDR3 size: 12 residues. V lost 3 bases to trimming and J lost 3 bases, with 6 bases between them. Here the CDR3 reads CASSDRGYEQYF. CDR3 in DNA: TGTGCCAGCAGTGACAGGGGCTACGAGCAGTACTTC.

The chain combines TRBV6-2 or TRBV6-3 with TRBJ1-1; tentatively, D is TRBD1 (5 bases). The germline CDR1 and CDR2 sequences are MNHEY and SVGEGT. The CDR3 loop spans 15 amino acids. V was pared by 4 bases and J by 1 base, with 13 bases between. CDR3 in amino acids: CASSFGWGGNTEAFF. The DNA for the CDR3 is TGTGCCAGCAGTTTTGGCTGGGGCGGGAACACTGAAGCTTTCTTT.

The CDR3 spells CASRNNRVDGYTF. CDR3 nucleotides: TGTGCCAGCAGAAACAACAGGGTTGATGGCTACACCTTC. J is TRBJ1-2 and V is TRBV6-5, with D possibly TRBD1 on 6 matching bases. The V and J ends lost 6 bases and 6 bases respectively, with 14 bases between them. The CDR3 loop spans 13 amino acids. Looked up from germline, CDR1 is MNHEY and CDR2 is SVGAGI.

This rearrangement joins TRBV19 to TRBJ2-1, with D perhaps matching TRBD1 (5 bases). V lost 5 bases, J lost 8 bases, and 25 bases lay in between. This CDR3 has 17 amino acids. Germline V gene lookup returns CDR1 LNHDA and CDR2 SQIVND (reference sequence). CDR3: CASSGALKGAGLYEQFF. The CDR3 DNA reads as TGTGCCAGTAGTGGGGCTCTTAAGGGCGCAGGATTGTATGAGCAGTTCTTC.

The J gene is TRBJ1-1, the V gene TRBV5-4; 7 positions match TRBD1. V lost 0 bases to trimming and J lost 6 bases; unmatched junction nucleotides: 2. The CDR3 runs 13 residues. Germline V lookup: CDR1 SGHNT, CDR2 YYREEE (reference sequence). CDR3 coding DNA: TGTGCCAGCAGCTTGGTCAGGGGGGCTGAAGCTTTCTTT. It specifies CASSLVRGAEAFF.

The CDR3 sequence: CASSVTRDQSQHF. In DNA form, the CDR3 reads TGTGCCAGTAGTGTGACACGGGATCAATCCCAGCATTTT. The chain combines TRBV19 with TRBJ1-5, with no clear D. V was cut by 5 bases and J by 11 bases, with 16 bases left in between. CDR3 length equals 13 residues. CDR1 LNHDA and CDR2 SQIVND come from the germline V gene (reference sequence).

This chain connects TRBV19 to TRBJ2-4; D may be TRBD2 (6 bases). With 3 bases removed from V and 1 base from J, the gap between germline ends came to 10 bases. The CDR3 is 15 amino acids. Germline V CDR1 and CDR2: LNHDA, SQIVND (reference sequence). In DNA form, the CDR3 reads TGTGCCAGTAGTATGGAGCGGGCGGCCAAAAACATTCAGTACTTC. Translated: CASSMERAAKNIQYF.

This clone appeared once. This chain links TRBV27 with TRBJ2-7; D is unclear. The CDR3 consists of 14 residues. Trimming shortened V by 3 bases and J by 2 bases, and 11 bases separated the two germline ends. Germline V gene data show CDR1 as MNHEY and CDR2 as SMNVEV (reference sequence). The CDR3 spells CASSFLGRTYEQYF. CDR3 DNA: TGTGCCAGCAGTTTCTTGGGCCGAACCTACGAGCAGTACTTC.